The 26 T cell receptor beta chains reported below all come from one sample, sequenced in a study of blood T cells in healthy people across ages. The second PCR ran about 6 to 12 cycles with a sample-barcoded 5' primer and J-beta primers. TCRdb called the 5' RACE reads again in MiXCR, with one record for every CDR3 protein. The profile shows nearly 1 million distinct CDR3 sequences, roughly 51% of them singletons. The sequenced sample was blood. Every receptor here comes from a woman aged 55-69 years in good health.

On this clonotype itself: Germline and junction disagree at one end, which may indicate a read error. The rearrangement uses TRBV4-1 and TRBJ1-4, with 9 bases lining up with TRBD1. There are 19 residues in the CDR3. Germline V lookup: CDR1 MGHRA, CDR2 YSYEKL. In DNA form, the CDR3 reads TGCGCCAGCCGGACACCGGGACAGGGTGACCTAGGATCCAATGGAAAACTGTTTTTT. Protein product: CASRTPGQGDLGSNGKLFF.

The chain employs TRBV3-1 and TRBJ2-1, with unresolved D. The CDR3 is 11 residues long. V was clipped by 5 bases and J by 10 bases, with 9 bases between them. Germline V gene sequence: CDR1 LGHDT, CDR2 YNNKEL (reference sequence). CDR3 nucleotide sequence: TGTGCCAGCAGCGGTAACGGCGAGCAGTTCTTC. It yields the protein CASSGNGEQFF.

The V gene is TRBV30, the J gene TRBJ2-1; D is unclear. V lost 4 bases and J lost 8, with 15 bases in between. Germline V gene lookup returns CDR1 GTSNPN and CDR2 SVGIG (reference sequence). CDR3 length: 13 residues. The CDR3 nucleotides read TGTGCCTGGACCCGGAGCAGTTTCCATGAGCAGTTCTTC. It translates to CAWTRSSFHEQFF.

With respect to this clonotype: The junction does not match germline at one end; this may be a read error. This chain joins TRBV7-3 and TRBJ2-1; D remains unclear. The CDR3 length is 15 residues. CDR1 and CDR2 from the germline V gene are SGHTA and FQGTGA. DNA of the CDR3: TGTGCCAGCAGCTTAGGATTAGCCCACCACAATGAACAGTTCTTC. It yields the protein CASSLGLAHHNEQFF.

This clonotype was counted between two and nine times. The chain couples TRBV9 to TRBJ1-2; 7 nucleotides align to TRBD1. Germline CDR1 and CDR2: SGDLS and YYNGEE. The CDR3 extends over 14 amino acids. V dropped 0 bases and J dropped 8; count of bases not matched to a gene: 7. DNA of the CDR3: TGTGCCAGCAGCGTAGAGCGACAGGGTTACGGCTACACCTTC. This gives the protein CASSVERQGYGYTF. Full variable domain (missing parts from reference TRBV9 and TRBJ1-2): DSGVTQTPKHLITATGQRVTLRCSPRSGDLSVYWYQQSLDQGLQFLIQYYNGEERAKGNILERFSAQQFPDLHSELNLSSLELGDSALYFCASSVERQGYGYTFGSGTRLTVV.

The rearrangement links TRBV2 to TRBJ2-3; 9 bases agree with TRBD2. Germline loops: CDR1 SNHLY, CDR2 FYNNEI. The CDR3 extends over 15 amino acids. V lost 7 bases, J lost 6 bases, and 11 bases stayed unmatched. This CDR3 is CASTKRGRAGDTQYF. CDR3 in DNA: TGTGCCAGCACGAAGCGCGGGAGGGCAGGGGATACGCAGTATTTT. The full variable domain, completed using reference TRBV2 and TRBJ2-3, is EPEVTQTPSHQVTQMGQEVILRCVPISNHLYFYWYRQILGQKVEFLVSFYNNEISEKSEIFDDQFSVERPDGSNFTLKIRSTKLEDSAMYFCASTKRGRAGDTQYFGPGTRLTVL.

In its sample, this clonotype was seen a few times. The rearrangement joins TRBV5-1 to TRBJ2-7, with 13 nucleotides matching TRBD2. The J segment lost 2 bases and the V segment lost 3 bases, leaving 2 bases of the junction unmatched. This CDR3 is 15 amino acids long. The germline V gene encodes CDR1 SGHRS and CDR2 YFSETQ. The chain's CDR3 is CASSWTSGSPYEQYF. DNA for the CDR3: TGCGCCAGCAGCTGGACTAGCGGGAGCCCCTACGAGCAGTACTTC.

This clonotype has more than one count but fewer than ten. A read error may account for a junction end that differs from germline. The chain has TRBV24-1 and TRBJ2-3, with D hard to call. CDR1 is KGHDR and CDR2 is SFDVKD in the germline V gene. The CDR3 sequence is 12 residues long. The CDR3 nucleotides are TGTGCCGCCAGTTCCTTGACAGATACGCAGTATTTT. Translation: CAASSLTDTQYF.

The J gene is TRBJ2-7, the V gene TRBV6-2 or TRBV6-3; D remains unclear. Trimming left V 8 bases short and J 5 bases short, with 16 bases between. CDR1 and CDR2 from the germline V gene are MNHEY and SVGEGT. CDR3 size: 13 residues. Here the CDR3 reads CASLQDIRNEQYF. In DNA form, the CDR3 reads TGTGCCAGCTTGCAGGATATAAGAAACGAGCAGTACTTC.

In DNA form, the CDR3 reads TGTGCCAGCAGAACCCCCCTGATCCCAGGGGGCGTTGGCTATGGCTACACCTTC. As protein: CASRTPLIPGGVGYGYTF. The chain carries TRBV27 and TRBJ1-2, with 8 positions matching TRBD1. J gave up 4 bases and V 6 bases, and 19 bases lay outside the gene matches. The CDR3 runs to 18 residues. Per the germline V gene, CDR1 is MNHEY and CDR2 is SMNVEV (reference sequence).

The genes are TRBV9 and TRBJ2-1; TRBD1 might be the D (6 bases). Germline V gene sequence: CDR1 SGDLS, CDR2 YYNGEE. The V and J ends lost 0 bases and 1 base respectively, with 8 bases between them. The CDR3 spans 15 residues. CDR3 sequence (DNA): TGTGCCAGCAGCGTAGGCCAGGGGTCCTACAATGAGCAGTTCTTC. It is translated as CASSVGQGSYNEQFF.

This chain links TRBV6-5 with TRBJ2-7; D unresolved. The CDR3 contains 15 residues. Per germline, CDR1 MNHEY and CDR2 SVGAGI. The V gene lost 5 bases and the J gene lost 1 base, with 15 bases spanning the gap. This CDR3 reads CASSAVWEYSYEQYF. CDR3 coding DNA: TGTGCCAGCAGTGCTGTATGGGAATATTCCTACGAGCAGTACTTC.

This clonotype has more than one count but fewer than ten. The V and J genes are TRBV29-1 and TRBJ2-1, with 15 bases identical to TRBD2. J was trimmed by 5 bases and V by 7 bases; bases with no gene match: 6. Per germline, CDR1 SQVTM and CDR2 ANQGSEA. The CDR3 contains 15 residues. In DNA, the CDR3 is TGCAGCGGGGGACTAGCGGGAGGCATAAACAATGAGCAGTTCTTC. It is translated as CSGGLAGGINNEQFF.

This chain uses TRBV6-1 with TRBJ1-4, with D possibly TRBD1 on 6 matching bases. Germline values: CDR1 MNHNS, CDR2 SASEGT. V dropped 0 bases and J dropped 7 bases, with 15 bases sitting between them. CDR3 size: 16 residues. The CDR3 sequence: CASSEATGAEGEKLFF. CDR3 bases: TGTGCCAGCAGTGAAGCAACGGGGGCCGAGGGTGAAAAACTGTTTTTT.

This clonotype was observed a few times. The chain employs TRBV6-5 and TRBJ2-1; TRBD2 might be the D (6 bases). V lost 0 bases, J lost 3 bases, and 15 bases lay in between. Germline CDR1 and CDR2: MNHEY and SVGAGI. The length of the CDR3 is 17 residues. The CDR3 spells CASSYSRRGGFYNEQFF. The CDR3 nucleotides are TGTGCCAGCAGTTACTCGAGGCGGGGCGGTTTCTACAATGAGCAGTTCTTC.

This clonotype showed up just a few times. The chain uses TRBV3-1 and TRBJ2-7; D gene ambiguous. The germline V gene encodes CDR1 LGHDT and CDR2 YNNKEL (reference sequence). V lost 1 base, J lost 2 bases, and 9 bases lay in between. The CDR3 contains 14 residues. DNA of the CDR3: TGTGCCAGCAGCCAAGGTCCTGGGCCCTACGAGCAGTACTTC. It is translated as CASSQGPGPYEQYF.

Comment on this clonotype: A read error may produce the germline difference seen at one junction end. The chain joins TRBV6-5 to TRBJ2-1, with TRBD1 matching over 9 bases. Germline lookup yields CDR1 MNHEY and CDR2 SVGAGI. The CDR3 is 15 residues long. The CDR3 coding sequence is TGTGCCAGCAGGACGGACAGGGGACAATACAATGAGCGGTTCTTC. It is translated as CASRTDRGQYNERFF.

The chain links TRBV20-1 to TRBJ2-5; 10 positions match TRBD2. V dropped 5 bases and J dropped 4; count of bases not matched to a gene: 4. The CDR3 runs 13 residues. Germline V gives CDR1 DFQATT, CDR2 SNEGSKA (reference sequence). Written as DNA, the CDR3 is TGCAGTGCTCGAGCGGGAGGGCCAGAGACCCAGTACTTC. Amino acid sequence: CSARAGGPETQYF.

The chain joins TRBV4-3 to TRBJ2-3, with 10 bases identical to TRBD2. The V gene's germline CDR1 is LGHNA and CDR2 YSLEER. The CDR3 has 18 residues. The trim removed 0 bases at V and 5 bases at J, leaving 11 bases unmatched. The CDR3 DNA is TGCGCCAGCAGCCAAGAACGAGGGCTAGCGGGAGCGTTAGATACGCAGTATTTT. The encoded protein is CASSQERGLAGALDTQYF.

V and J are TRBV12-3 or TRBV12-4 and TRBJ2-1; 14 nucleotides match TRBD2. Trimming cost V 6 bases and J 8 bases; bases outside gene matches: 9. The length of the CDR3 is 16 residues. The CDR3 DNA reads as TGTGCCAGCAGAATCAGACTAGCGGGAGGGCAATATGAGCAGTTCTTC. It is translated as CASRIRLAGGQYEQFF.

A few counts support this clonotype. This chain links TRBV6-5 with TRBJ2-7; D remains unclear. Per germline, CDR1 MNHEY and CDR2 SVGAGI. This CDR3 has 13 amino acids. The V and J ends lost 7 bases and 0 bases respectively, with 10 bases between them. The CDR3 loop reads CASTAAVSYEQYF. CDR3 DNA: TGTGCCAGCACGGCGGCGGTCTCCTACGAGCAGTACTTC.

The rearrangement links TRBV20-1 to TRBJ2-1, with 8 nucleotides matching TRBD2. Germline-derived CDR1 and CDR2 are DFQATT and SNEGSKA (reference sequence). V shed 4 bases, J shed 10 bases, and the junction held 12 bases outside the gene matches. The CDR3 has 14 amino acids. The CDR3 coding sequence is TGCAGTGCTACGAGGCGAGTAGCGGGAAAGGAGCAGTTCTTC. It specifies CSATRRVAGKEQFF.

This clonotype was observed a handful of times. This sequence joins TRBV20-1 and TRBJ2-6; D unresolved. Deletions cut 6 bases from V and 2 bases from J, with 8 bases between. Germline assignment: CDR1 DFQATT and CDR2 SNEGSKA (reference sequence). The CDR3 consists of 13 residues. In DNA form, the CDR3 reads TGCAGTGCCGTAGTCGCTGGGGCCAACGTCCTGACTTTC. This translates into CSAVVAGANVLTF.

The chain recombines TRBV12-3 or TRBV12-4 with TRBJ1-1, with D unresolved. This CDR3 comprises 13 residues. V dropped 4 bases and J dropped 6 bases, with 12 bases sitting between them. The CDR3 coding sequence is TGTGCCAGCAGTTCCTCCCTCGCCGCTGAAGCTTTCTTT. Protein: CASSSSLAAEAFF.

CDR3 sequence reads: CASTPGRGAQYF. CDR3 DNA: TGTGCCAGCACCCCAGGGCGGGGAGCGCAGTATTTT. The gene calls are TRBV12-3 or TRBV12-4 and TRBJ2-3; D is possibly TRBD2 (6 bases). The CDR3 has 12 amino acids. V was trimmed by 7 bases and J by 10 bases, leaving 15 bases between them.

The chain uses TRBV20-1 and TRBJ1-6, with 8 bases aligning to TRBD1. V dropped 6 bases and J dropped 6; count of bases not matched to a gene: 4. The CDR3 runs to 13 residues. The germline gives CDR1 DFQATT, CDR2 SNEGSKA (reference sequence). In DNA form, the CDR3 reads TGCAGTGCCAGGACAGGGATTAATTCACCCCTCCACTTT. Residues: CSARTGINSPLHF.